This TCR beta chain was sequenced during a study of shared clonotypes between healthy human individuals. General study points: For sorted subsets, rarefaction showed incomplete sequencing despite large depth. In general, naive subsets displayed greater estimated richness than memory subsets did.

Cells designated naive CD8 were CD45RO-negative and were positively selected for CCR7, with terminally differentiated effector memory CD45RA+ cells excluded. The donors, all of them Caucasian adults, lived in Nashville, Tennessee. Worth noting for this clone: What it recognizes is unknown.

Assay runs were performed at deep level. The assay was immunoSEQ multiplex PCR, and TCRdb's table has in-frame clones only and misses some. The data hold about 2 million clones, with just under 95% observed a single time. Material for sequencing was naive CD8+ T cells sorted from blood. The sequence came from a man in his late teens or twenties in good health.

Here the CDR3 DNA reads TGCGCCAGCAGCCAAGATCGAGGTTCCAACTACGAGCAGTACTTC. Translation: CASSQDRGSNYEQYF. The V gene is TRBV4-1, the J gene TRBJ2-7; D call uncertain. Per the germline V gene, CDR1 is MGHRA and CDR2 is YSYEKL. Trimming shortened V by 0 bases and J by 3 bases, and 12 bases separated the two germline ends. The CDR3 loop spans 15 amino acids.